One sample yielded the 4 T cell receptor beta chains listed below, sequenced in a study of Graves' ophthalmopathy and Graves' hyperthyroidism. The study amplified TCR beta CDR3 regions using RNA transcripts. HTBI-primed first-round RT-PCR preceded second-round multiplex PCR. From the multiplex PCR reads, TCRdb called clonotypes with MiXCR, one entry per CDR3 protein. The profile shows some 240,000 distinct CDR3 sequences, 40% to 50% of them singletons. Material for sequencing was peripheral blood. The receptors originated from an adult man with Graves' ophthalmopathy.

This clonotype has a single count. V gene TRBV5-4 combines with J gene TRBJ1-3; 8 bases fit TRBD1. V lost 4 bases and J lost 2; bases outside the gene matches: 2. Germline V gene data show CDR1 as SGHNT and CDR2 as YYREEE (reference sequence). The length of the CDR3 is 14 residues. The CDR3 is CASSQDRAGNTIYF. The CDR3 nucleotides are TGTGCCAGCAGCCAGGACAGGGCTGGAAACACCATATATTTT.

This clonotype was observed at least ten times. J is TRBJ1-2 and V is TRBV20-1, with a weak D call TRBD1 (5 bases). The V end was cut by 3 bases, the J end by 0 bases, with 14 bases between. Germline CDR1 is DFQATT and CDR2 is SNEGSKA (reference sequence). The CDR3 spans 15 residues. The CDR3 nucleotides are TGCAGTGCTAGCAATGGGGGGATAACTAACTATGGCTACACCTTC. This codes for CSASNGGITNYGYTF.

The chain has TRBV5-4 and TRBJ2-7; TRBD1 matches 8 bases. This CDR3 contains 14 residues. Germline V lookup: CDR1 SGHNT, CDR2 YYREEE (reference sequence). The V gene end was trimmed by 2 bases and the J gene end by 5 bases; junction bases not matched to a gene: 6. The CDR3 region has the DNA TGTGCCAGCAGCTTCCGGGACAGGACCAACGAGCAGTACTTC. The encoded protein is CASSFRDRTNEQYF.

V is TRBV20-1 and J is TRBJ2-7; 9 bases are shared with TRBD1. Germline values: CDR1 DFQATT, CDR2 SNEGSKA (reference sequence). J lost 5 bases, V lost 4 bases, and 9 bases had no gene match. The CDR3 has 14 residues. The CDR3 loop is CSATYPGTGNEQYF. The CDR3 DNA follows: TGCAGTGCTACGTACCCCGGGACAGGGAACGAGCAGTACTTC.